The 9 T cell receptor beta chains in this list originate from one sample, sequenced in a study of OX40 agonist ivuxolimab in advanced cancers. Profiling relied on immunoSEQ multiplex PCR, and the TCRdb table lists in-frame clones only, not all of them. The table includes about 82,000 clones, roughly 92% detected once. The material was CD4+ or CD8+ T cells sorted from blood, obtained in a trial of the OX40 agonist ivuxolimab. The receptors stem from an adult with an advanced solid tumor such as melanoma, head and neck, liver or kidney cancer.

The rearrangement uses TRBV29-1 and TRBJ2-5, with 12 nucleotides matching TRBD1. CDR1 is SQVTM, CDR2 ANQGSEA, per germline. The V gene end was trimmed by 5 bases and the J gene end by 4 bases; junction bases not matched to a gene: 8. This CDR3 has 15 residues. The CDR3 spells CSVYRGTGGGETQYF. CDR3 DNA: TGCAGCGTTTATAGGGGGACAGGGGGCGGAGAGACCCAGTACTTC.

This chain uses TRBV11-2 with TRBJ1-5; possible D gene TRBD1, 5 bases. The germline gives CDR1 SGHAT, CDR2 FQNNGV. Trimming removed 2 bases from V and 0 bases from J, with 11 bases in between. There are 16 residues in the CDR3. The CDR3 DNA is TGTGCCAGCAGCTTATCCCACAGGCCTAGCAATCAGCCCCAGCATTTT. Translated: CASSLSHRPSNQPQHF.

The chain has TRBV10-3 and TRBJ1-1, with a tentative D call TRBD1 (6 bases). Per the germline V gene, CDR1 is ENHRY and CDR2 is SYGVKD. Trimming left V 3 bases short and J 0 bases short, with 14 bases between. The CDR3 totals 16 residues. The CDR3 bases are TGTGCCATCAGTGACGGAGGGAGGGGGATGAACACTGAAGCTTTCTTT. It is translated as CAISDGGRGMNTEAFF.

This clone was detected only once. The chain employs TRBV19 and TRBJ1-1; weak D call: TRBD1 (5 bases). This CDR3 has 14 residues. From germline, CDR1 is LNHDA and CDR2 SQIVND (reference sequence). V lost 5 bases, J lost 7 bases, and 17 bases lay in between. CDR3 DNA: TGTGCCAGTAGTGCCCCCACAGGAGTTGTTGAAGCTTTCTTT. This translates into CASSAPTGVVEAFF.

Comments on this clone: This sample also contains other DNA sequences that code for the same CDR3. The genes are TRBV18 and TRBJ2-3; D remains unclear. The V end lost 2 bases, the J end lost 0 bases, and 3 bases lay between the germline ends. Per germline, CDR1 KGHSH and CDR2 LQKENI. The CDR3 covers 13 residues. The CDR3 is CASSPMSTDTQYF. For the CDR3, the DNA is TGTGCCAGCTCACCAATGAGCACAGATACGCAGTATTTT.

CDR3 loop: CASSPAGGIRPYEQYF. CDR3 in DNA: TGTGCCAGCAGTCCCGCGGGGGGAATAAGGCCCTACGAGCAGTACTTC. This chain joins TRBV11-2 and TRBJ2-7, with 8 bases matching TRBD2. V shed 6 bases and J 2 bases; nucleotides not matched to a gene: 12. The germline V gene has CDR1 SGHAT and CDR2 FQNNGV. CDR3 size: 16 residues.

The chain has TRBV6-1 and TRBJ2-1; D remains unclear. V lost 5 bases and J lost 0, with 8 bases in between. The CDR3 runs to 14 residues. Germline V gives CDR1 MNHNS, CDR2 SASEGT. CDR3 region: CASSKGLSYNEQFF. CDR3 bases: TGTGCCAGCAGTAAGGGCCTCTCCTACAATGAGCAGTTCTTC.

This clone was found once. The genes are TRBV5-3 and TRBJ2-7; maybe TRBD1 (6 bases). TRBV5-3 is an ORF, and what it does is uncertain. The CDR3 extends over 15 amino acids. Trimming took 2 bases from V and 0 from J, leaving 12 bases between them. The CDR3 spells CARSLGQLTSYEQYF. CDR3 DNA: TGTGCCAGAAGCTTAGGACAGCTGACCTCCTACGAGCAGTACTTC.

The chain joins TRBV7-3 to TRBJ2-1, with 8 bases identical to TRBD1. The germline V gene encodes CDR1 SGHTA and CDR2 FQGTGA. This CDR3 comprises 15 residues. The ends lost 1 base at V and 9 bases at J; junction bases unmatched: 8. CDR3 in DNA: TGTGCCAGCAGCTTAAGCCCAGGGGGCTTCGTTGAGCAGTTCTTC. As protein: CASSLSPGGFVEQFF.